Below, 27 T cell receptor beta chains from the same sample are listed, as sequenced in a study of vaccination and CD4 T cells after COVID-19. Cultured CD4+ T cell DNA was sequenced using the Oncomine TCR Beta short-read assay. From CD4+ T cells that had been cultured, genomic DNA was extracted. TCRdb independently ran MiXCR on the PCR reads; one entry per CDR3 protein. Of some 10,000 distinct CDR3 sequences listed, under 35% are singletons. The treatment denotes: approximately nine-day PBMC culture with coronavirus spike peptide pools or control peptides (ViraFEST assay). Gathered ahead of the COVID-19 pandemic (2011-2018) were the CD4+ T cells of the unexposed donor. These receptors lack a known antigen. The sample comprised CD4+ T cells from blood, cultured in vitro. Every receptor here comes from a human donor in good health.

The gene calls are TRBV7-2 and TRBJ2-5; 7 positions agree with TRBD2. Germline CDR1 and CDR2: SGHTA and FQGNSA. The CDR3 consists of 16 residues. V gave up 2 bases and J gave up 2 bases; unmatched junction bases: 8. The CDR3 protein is CASSLRRGAGQETQYF. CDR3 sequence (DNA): TGTGCCAGCAGCTTAAGGCGGGGAGCGGGGCAAGAGACCCAGTACTTC. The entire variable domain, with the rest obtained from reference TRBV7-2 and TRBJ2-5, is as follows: GAGVSQSPSNKVTEKGKDVELRCDPISGHTALYWYRQSLGQGLEFLIYFQGNSAPDKSGLPSDRFSAERTGGSVSTLTIQRTQQEDSAVYLCASSLRRGAGQETQYFGPGTRLLVL.

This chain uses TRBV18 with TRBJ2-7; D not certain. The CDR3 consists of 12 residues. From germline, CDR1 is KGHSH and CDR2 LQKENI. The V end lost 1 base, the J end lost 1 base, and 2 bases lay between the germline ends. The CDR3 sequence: CASSPLSYEQYF. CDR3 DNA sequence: TGTGCCAGCTCACCACTGTCCTACGAGCAGTACTTC.

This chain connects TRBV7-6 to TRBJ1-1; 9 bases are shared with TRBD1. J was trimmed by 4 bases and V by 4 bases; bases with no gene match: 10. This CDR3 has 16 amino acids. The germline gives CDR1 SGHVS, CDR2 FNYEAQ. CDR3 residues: CASSYKQGAQSTEAFF. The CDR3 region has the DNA TGTGCCAGCAGCTACAAACAGGGGGCGCAGTCCACTGAAGCTTTCTTT.

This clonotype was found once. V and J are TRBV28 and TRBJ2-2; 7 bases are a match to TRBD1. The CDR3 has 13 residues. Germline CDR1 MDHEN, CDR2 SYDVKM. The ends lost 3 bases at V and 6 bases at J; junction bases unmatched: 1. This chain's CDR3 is CASSLRGPGELFF. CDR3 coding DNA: TGTGCCAGCAGTTTGAGGGGGCCCGGGGAGCTGTTTTTT. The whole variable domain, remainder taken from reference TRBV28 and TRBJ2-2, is DVKVTQSSRYLVKRTGEKVFLECVQDMDHENMFWYRQDPGLGLRLIYFSYDVKMKEKGDIPEGYSVSREKKERFSLILESASTNQTSMYLCASSLRGPGELFFGEGSRLTVL.

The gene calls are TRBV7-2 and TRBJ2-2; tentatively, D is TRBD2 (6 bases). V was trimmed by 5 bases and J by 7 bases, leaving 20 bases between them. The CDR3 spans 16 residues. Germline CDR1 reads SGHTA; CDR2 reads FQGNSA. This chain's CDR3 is CASSPRVGSGGGELFF. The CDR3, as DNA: TGTGCCAGCAGCCCCCGGGTTGGTAGCGGAGGCGGGGAGCTGTTTTTT.

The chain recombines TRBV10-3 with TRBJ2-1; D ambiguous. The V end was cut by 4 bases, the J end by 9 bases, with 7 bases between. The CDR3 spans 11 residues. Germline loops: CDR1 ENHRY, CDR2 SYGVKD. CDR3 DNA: TGTGCCATCAGTGCTCAAAGTGAGCAGTTCTTC. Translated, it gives CAISAQSEQFF.

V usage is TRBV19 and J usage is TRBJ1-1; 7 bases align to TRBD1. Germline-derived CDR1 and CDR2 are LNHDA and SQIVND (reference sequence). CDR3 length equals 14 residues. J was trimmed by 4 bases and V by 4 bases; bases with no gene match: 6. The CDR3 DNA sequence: TGTGCCAGTAGTAAACAGGGGACGAGCACTGAAGCTTTCTTT. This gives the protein CASSKQGTSTEAFF.

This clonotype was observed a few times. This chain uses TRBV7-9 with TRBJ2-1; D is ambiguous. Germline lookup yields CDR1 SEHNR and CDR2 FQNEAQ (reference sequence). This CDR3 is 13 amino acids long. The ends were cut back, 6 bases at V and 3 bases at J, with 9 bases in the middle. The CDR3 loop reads CASRFELYNEQFF. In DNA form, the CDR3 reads TGTGCCAGCAGGTTCGAACTCTACAATGAGCAGTTCTTC.

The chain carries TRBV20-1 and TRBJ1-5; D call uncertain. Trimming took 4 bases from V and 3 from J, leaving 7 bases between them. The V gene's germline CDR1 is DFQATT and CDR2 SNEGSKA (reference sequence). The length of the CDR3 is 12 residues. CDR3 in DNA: TGCAGTGCTACCGAGAACAATCAGCCCCAGCATTTT. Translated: CSATENNQPQHF.

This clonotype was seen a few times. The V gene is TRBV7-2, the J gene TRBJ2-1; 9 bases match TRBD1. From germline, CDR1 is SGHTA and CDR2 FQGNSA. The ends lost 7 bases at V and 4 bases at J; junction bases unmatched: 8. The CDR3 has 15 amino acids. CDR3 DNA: TGTGCCAGCAACGACAGGGGGAAGATTTACAATGAGCAGTTCTTC. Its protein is CASNDRGKIYNEQFF.

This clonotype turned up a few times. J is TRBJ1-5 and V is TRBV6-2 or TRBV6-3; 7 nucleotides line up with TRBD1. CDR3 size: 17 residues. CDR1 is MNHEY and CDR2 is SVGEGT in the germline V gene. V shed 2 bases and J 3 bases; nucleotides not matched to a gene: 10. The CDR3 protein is CASSYPRQGSVNQPQHF. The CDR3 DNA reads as TGTGCCAGCAGTTACCCTCGACAGGGATCGGTCAATCAGCCCCAGCATTTT.

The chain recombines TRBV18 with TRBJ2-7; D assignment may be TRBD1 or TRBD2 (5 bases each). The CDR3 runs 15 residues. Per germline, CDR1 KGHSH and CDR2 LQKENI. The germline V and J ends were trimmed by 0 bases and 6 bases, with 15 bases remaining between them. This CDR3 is CASSPPLGGDGEQYF. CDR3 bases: TGTGCCAGCTCACCACCATTGGGTGGGGACGGCGAGCAGTACTTC.

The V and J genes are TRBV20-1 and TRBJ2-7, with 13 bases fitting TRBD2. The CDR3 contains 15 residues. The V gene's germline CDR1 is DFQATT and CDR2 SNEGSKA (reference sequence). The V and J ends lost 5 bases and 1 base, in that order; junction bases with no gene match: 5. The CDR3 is CSAVGGLAGSYEQYF. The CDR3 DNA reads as TGCAGTGCTGTTGGGGGACTAGCGGGGTCCTACGAGCAGTACTTC.

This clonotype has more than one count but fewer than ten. CDR3 nucleotides: TGTGCCAGCCGGGACACCCGCACAGATACGCAGTATTTT. Translating it yields CASRDTRTDTQYF. The chain carries TRBV6-1 and TRBJ2-3, with a tentative D call TRBD1 (6 bases). The ends were cut back, 8 bases at V and 1 base at J, with 10 bases in the middle. Germline CDR1 reads MNHNS; CDR2 reads SASEGT. CDR3 length equals 13 residues.

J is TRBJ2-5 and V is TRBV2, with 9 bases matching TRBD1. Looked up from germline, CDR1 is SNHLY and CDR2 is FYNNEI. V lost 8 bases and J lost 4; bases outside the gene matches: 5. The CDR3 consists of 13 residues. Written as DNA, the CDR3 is TGTGCCAGCGTGGGACAGGGCGTAGAGACCCAGTACTTC. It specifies CASVGQGVETQYF. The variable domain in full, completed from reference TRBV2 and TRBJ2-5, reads EPEVTQTPSHQVTQMGQEVILRCVPISNHLYFYWYRQILGQKVEFLVSFYNNEISEKSEIFDDQFSVERPDGSNFTLKIRSTKLEDSAMYFCASVGQGVETQYFGPGTRLLVL.

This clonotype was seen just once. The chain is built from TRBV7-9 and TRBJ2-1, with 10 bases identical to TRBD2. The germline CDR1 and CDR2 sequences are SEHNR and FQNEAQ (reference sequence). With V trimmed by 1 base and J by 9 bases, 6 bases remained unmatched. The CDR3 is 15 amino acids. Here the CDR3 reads CASSLVGSSGGEQFF. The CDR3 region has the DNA TGTGCCAGCAGCTTAGTTGGGTCTAGCGGGGGTGAGCAGTTCTTC.

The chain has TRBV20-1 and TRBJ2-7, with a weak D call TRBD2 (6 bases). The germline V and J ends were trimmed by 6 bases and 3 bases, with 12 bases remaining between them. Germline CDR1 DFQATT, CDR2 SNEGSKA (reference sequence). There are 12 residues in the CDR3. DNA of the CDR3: TGCAGTGCGCCGGGACTCCACTACGAGCAGTACTTC. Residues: CSAPGLHYEQYF.

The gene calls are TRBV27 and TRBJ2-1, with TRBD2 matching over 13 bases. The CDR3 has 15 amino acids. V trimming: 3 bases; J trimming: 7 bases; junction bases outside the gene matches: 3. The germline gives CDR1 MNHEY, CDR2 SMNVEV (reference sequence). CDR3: CASSLGLAGSNEQFF. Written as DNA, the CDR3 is TGTGCCAGCAGTTTGGGACTAGCGGGATCGAATGAGCAGTTCTTC.

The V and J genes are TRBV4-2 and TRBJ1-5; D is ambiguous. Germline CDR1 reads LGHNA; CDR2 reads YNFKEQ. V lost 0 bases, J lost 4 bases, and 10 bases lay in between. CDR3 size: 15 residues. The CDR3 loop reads CASSQDPHGNQPQHF. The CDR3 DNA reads TGTGCCAGCAGCCAAGATCCTCACGGAAATCAGCCCCAGCATTTT.

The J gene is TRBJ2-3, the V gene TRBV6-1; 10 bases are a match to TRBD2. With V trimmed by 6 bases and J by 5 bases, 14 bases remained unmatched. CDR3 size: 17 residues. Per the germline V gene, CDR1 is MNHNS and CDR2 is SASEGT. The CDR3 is CASRGGRAGGPGDTQYF. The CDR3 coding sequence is TGTGCCAGCAGGGGGGGGCGAGCGGGAGGGCCCGGAGATACGCAGTATTTT.

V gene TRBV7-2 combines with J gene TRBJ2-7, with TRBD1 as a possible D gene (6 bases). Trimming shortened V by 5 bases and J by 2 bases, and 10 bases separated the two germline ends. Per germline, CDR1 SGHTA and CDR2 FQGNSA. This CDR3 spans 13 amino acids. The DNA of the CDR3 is TGTGCCAGCAGCAGGGACAAGACCTACGAGCAGTACTTC. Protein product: CASSRDKTYEQYF.

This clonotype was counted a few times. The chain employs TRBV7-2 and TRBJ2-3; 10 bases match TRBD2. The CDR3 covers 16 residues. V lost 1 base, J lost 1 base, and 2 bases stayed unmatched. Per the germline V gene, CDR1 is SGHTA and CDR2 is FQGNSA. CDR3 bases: TGTGCCAGCAGCTTAGGGCTAGCGGGAGGCACAGATACGCAGTATTTT. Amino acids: CASSLGLAGGTDTQYF.

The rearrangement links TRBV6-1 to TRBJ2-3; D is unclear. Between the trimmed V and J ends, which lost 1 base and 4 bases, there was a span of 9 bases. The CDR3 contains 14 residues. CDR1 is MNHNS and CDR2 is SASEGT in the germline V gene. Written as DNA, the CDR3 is TGTGCCAGCAGTGAAGGCGGACGCCCAGATACGCAGTATTTT. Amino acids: CASSEGGRPDTQYF.

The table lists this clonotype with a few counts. The CDR3, as DNA: TGCGCCAGCAGCCATTCAGGAGGGGGGGCGATTAATTCACCCCTCCACTTT. Translating it yields CASSHSGGGAINSPLHF. This rearrangement joins TRBV4-3 to TRBJ1-6; D might be TRBD1 (6 bases). Trimming pared 3 bases from V and 6 bases from J, leaving 18 bases between. Germline values: CDR1 LGHNA, CDR2 YSLEER. The CDR3 runs 17 residues.

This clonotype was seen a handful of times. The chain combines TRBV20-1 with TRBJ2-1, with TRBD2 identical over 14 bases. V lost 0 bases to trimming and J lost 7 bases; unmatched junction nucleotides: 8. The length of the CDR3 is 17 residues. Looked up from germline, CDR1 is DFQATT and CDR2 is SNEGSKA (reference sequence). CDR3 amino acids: CSAREVTSGRALNEQFF. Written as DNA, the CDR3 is TGCAGTGCTAGAGAGGTGACTAGCGGGAGGGCCTTAAATGAGCAGTTCTTC.

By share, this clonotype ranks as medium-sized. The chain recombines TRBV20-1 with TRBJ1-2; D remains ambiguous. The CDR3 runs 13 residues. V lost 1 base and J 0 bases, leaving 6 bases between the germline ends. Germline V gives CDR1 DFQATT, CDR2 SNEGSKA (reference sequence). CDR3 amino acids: CSARVRSNYGYTF. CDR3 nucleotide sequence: TGCAGTGCTAGAGTTAGGTCTAACTATGGCTACACCTTC.

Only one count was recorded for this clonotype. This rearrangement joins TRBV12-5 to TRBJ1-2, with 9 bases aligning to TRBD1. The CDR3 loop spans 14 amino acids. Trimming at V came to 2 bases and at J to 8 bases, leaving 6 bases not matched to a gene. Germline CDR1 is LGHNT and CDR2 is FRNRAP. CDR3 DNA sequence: TGTGCTAGTGGTTTGACAGGGGGCTCGGGGGGCTACACCTTC. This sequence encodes CASGLTGGSGGYTF.